One and the same sample provided the 32 T cell receptor beta chains below, sequenced in a study of blood T cells in healthy people across ages. A J-beta primer mix and a sample-barcoded 5' primer were used in a second PCR of about 7 to 12 cycles. From the 5' RACE reads, TCRdb called clonotypes with MiXCR, one entry per CDR3 protein. The data show around 1,700,000 distinct CDR3 sequences, roughly 27% seen once. Sequences were obtained from blood. The receptors derive from a woman in her thirties in good health.

The CDR3 DNA sequence: TGTGCCAGCAGTTACATCGGACAAGCTATGAACACTGAAGCTTTCTTT. Translated, it gives CASSYIGQAMNTEAFF. This rearrangement joins TRBV6-6 to TRBJ1-1, with D maybe TRBD1 (5 bases). V was cut by 2 bases and J by 0 bases, with 13 bases left in between. CDR1 is MNHNY and CDR2 is SVGAGI in the germline V gene (reference sequence). The CDR3 runs 16 residues.

The table lists this clonotype with a few counts. This sequence joins TRBV3-1 and TRBJ1-5, with a possible D match to TRBD1 (5 bases). The V end was cut by 1 base, the J end by 7 bases, with 8 bases between. Per germline, CDR1 LGHDT and CDR2 YNNKEL (reference sequence). The CDR3 length is 13 residues. The CDR3 region has the DNA TGTGCCAGCAGCCAAGCCGGGGGACAGCCCCAGCATTTT. Its translation is CASSQAGGQPQHF.

This chain connects TRBV20-1 to TRBJ2-1, with D perhaps TRBD1 (5 bases). Germline CDR1 DFQATT, CDR2 SNEGSKA (reference sequence). V lost 5 bases and J 0 bases, leaving 11 bases between the germline ends. This CDR3 is built from 14 residues. CDR3 protein: CSADSPNSYNEQFF. As DNA, the CDR3 is TGCAGTGCTGACAGCCCTAACTCCTACAATGAGCAGTTCTTC.

About this clonotype: One end of the junction fails to match germline, which may point to a read error. The genes are TRBV20-1 and TRBJ2-7; 7 positions agree with TRBD2. In germline, CDR1 is DFQATT, CDR2 SNEGSKA (reference sequence). The CDR3 contains 11 residues. CDR3 amino acids: CSGTGGYGQYF. The DNA of the CDR3 is TGCAGTGGAACGGGGGGTTACGGGCAGTACTTC.

The V and J genes are TRBV18 and TRBJ2-1; 7 bases map to TRBD1. The CDR3 has 15 residues. The germline gives CDR1 KGHSH, CDR2 LQKENI. V was clipped by 3 bases and J by 6 bases; unmatched bases: 8. CDR3 loop: CASSPPSDRLNEQFF. In nucleotides, the CDR3 is TGTGCCAGCTCACCTCCCTCGGACAGGCTCAATGAGCAGTTCTTC.

The V and J genes are TRBV4-1 and TRBJ2-2, with D possibly TRBD1 on 6 matching bases. V lost 3 bases, J lost 0 bases, and 11 bases lay in between. This CDR3 contains 16 residues. Germline CDR1 reads MGHRA; CDR2 reads YSYEKL. CDR3 residues: CASSQIRTANTGELFF. The CDR3 DNA is TGCGCCAGCAGCCAGATTAGGACAGCGAACACCGGGGAGCTGTTTTTT.

V usage is TRBV30 and J usage is TRBJ2-1; tentative D call: TRBD1 (6 bases). V was clipped by 5 bases and J by 3 bases, with 11 bases between them. CDR3 length equals 13 residues. Germline CDR1 is GTSNPN and CDR2 is SVGIG (reference sequence). The CDR3 spells CAWEQGVYNEQFF. CDR3 DNA: TGTGCCTGGGAACAGGGAGTCTACAATGAGCAGTTCTTC.

With respect to this clonotype: This could be a read error, since a much larger clone is one nucleotide away. The rearrangement links TRBV15 to TRBJ2-5; TRBD2 matches at 12 bases. From germline, CDR1 is LNHNV and CDR2 YYDKDF (reference sequence). The CDR3 spans 16 residues. CDR3 in amino acids: CATSRGTSGSQETRYF. DNA for the CDR3: TGTGCCACCAGCAGGGGGACTAGCGGGTCGCAAGAGACCCGGTACTTC. The whole variable domain, remainder taken from reference TRBV15 and TRBJ2-5, is DAMVIQNPRYQVTQFGKPVTLSCSQTLNHNVMYWYQQKSSQAPKLLFHYYDKDFNNEADTPDNFQSRRPNTSFCFLDIRSPGLGDTAMYLCATSRGTSGSQETRYFGPGTRLLVL.

The table lists this clonotype with a few counts. The rearrangement links TRBV12-3 or TRBV12-4 to TRBJ1-6; 8 nucleotides line up with TRBD1. There are 15 residues in the CDR3. Losses at the gene ends were 4 bases for V and 5 bases for J; bases not matched to a gene: 4. DNA of the CDR3: TGTGCCAGCAGTTGGGGACAGGAAGATAATTCACCCCTCCACTTT. Translated: CASSWGQEDNSPLHF.

This rearrangement joins TRBV7-2 to TRBJ2-3, with D unclear. Germline CDR1 is SGHTA and CDR2 is FQGNSA. The V and J ends lost 5 bases and 2 bases respectively, with 8 bases between them. This CDR3 is built from 13 residues. This chain's CDR3 is CASSKRNTDTQYF. CDR3 coding DNA: TGTGCCAGCAGCAAACGCAACACAGATACGCAGTATTTT.

This CDR3 is CSVVGGGWGYTF. In nucleotides, the CDR3 is TGCAGCGTTGTTGGAGGGGGATGGGGCTACACCTTC. The rearrangement joins TRBV29-1 to TRBJ1-2, with D possibly being TRBD1 (6 bases). The ends were cut back, 4 bases at V and 8 bases at J, with 14 bases in the middle. Germline CDR1 SQVTM, CDR2 ANQGSEA. This CDR3 comprises 12 residues.

In this sample, this clonotype turned up once. At one end, the junction sequence differs from germline, possibly due to a read error. The V and J genes are TRBV7-3 and TRBJ2-2, with TRBD1 matching over 7 bases. The CDR3 runs to 15 residues. The germline gives CDR1 SGHTA, CDR2 FQGTGA. CDR3 bases: TGTGCCAGCAGCCCGACGGGACAGAACACCGGGGAGCGGTTTTTT. Translated, it gives CASSPTGQNTGERFF.

The rearrangement joins TRBV11-2 to TRBJ1-2, with 7 bases fitting TRBD1. V dropped 5 bases and J dropped 6; count of bases not matched to a gene: 15. CDR3 length: 16 amino acids. CDR1 and CDR2 (germline): SGHAT, FQNNGV. The CDR3 DNA reads as TGTGCCAGCAGCCCCGCGACAGGGTTCCTTGGAGATGGCTACACCTTC. This sequence encodes CASSPATGFLGDGYTF.

In this sample, this clonotype turned up many times. The genes are TRBV6-5 and TRBJ2-7; TRBD2 matches at 14 bases. Per germline, CDR1 MNHEY and CDR2 SVGAGI. V lost 5 bases to trimming and J lost 7 bases; unmatched junction nucleotides: 10. CDR3 length: 16 amino acids. CDR3 in DNA: TGTGCCAGCAGTCCGGGACTAGCGGGAGCCTTTTCGGAGCAGTACTTC. It translates to CASSPGLAGAFSEQYF.

The rearrangement uses TRBV6-5 and TRBJ1-4; D is uncertain. Germline loops: CDR1 MNHEY, CDR2 SVGAGI. CDR3 size: 14 residues. V was pared by 6 bases and J by 8 bases, with 16 bases between. The CDR3 coding sequence is TGTGCCAGCAGCACGGGAGGGAGGGTGGAAAAACTGTTTTTT. Translation gives CASSTGGRVEKLFF.

This CDR3 reads CASSQVGRDYTF. CDR3 in DNA: TGTGCCAGCAGCCAAGTCGGGAGAGACTACACCTTC. V gene TRBV3-1 combines with J gene TRBJ1-2, with no clear D. V lost 1 base to trimming and J lost 10 bases, with 10 bases between them. The CDR3 contains 12 residues. Per the germline V gene, CDR1 is LGHDT and CDR2 is YNNKEL (reference sequence).

As concerns this clonotype: The junction departs from the called germline gene at one end, perhaps through a read error. The CDR3 DNA reads as TGTTCCAGCAGCATCACGGGACCCTACGAGCAGTACTTC. Amino acid sequence: CSSSITGPYEQYF. This chain connects TRBV7-9 to TRBJ2-7, with D perhaps being TRBD1 or TRBD2 (5 bases each). Looked up from germline, CDR1 is SEHNR and CDR2 is FQNEAQ (reference sequence). CDR3 length: 13 residues.

The J gene is TRBJ2-1, the V gene TRBV5-1; 8 bases align to TRBD2. Germline CDR1 reads SGHRS; CDR2 reads YFSETQ. J lost 5 bases, V lost 3 bases, and 13 bases had no gene match. The CDR3 covers 17 residues. The CDR3 DNA reads TGCGCCAGCAGCTGGGGACTAGTAGCGGGTCGAGACAATGAGCAGTTCTTC. Protein: CASSWGLVAGRDNEQFF.

V is TRBV9 and J is TRBJ1-2, with D unresolved. This CDR3 comprises 17 residues. The V end lost 0 bases, the J end lost 6 bases, and 21 bases lay between the germline ends. Germline-derived CDR1 and CDR2 are SGDLS and YYNGEE. Here the CDR3 reads CASSVDPALLSPDGYTF. For the CDR3, the DNA is TGTGCCAGCAGCGTAGACCCCGCTTTACTGAGTCCGGATGGCTACACCTTC.

This chain links TRBV12-3 or TRBV12-4 with TRBJ2-7, with D possibly TRBD1 on 5 matching bases. The J call is uncertain, as TRBJ2-5 better fits the DNA end. The CDR3 is 14 residues long. The chain's CDR3 is CASSFYNRLRTQYF. CDR3 in DNA: TGTGCCAGCAGTTTTTACAACAGGCTGAGGACCCAGTACTTC.

On this clonotype: A much larger clone differs from this one at a single base, so this may be a read error. Lacking the conserved final phenylalanine or tryptophan, this CDR3 likely reflects a read error. The chain uses TRBV6-5 and TRBJ2-7; TRBD2 aligns across 8 bases. J was trimmed by 4 bases and V by 6 bases; bases with no gene match: 8. Per germline, CDR1 MNHEY and CDR2 SVGAGI. This CDR3 contains 14 residues. CDR3 nucleotide sequence: TGTGCCAGCAGGTCCCGGGGGGGTCCGTACGAGCAGTACTGC. It translates to CASRSRGGPYEQYC.

V usage is TRBV2 and J usage is TRBJ2-5, with a tentative D call TRBD2 (6 bases). Trimming took 3 bases from V and 8 from J, leaving 16 bases between them. This CDR3 comprises 14 residues. The germline V gene has CDR1 SNHLY and CDR2 FYNNEI. The CDR3 coding sequence is TGTGCCAGCAGTGAGGAGCGGGCTGTGGGAACCCAGTACTTC. Translation: CASSEERAVGTQYF.

The rearrangement links TRBV25-1 to TRBJ2-2, with a tentative D call TRBD1 (5 bases). There are 15 residues in the CDR3. Germline loops: CDR1 MGHDK, CDR2 SYGVNS. V was clipped by 3 bases and J by 3 bases, with 11 bases between them. CDR3 nucleotide sequence: TGTGCCAGCAGTGAGAGTAAGGGGTACACCGGGGAGCTGTTTTTT. Amino acids: CASSESKGYTGELFF. Full variable domain (remainder filled in from reference TRBV25-1 and TRBJ2-2): EADIYQTPRYLVIGTGKKITLECSQTMGHDKMYWYQQDPGMELHLIHYSYGVNSTEKGDLSSESTVSRIRTEHFPLTLESARPSHTSQYLCASSESKGYTGELFFGEGSRLTVL.

This clonotype has more than one count but fewer than ten. A read error may be the cause here, since a much bigger clone is one base away. The rearrangement joins TRBV2 to TRBJ2-7; D gene ambiguous. The CDR3 covers 12 residues. Deletions cut 3 bases from V and 0 bases from J, with 3 bases between. CDR1 and CDR2 (germline): SNHLY, FYNNEI. The CDR3 region has the DNA TGTGCCAGCAGTGACCACTCCTACGAGCAGTACTTC. Residues: CASSDHSYEQYF.

This clonotype was detected ten times or more. This chain uses TRBV7-2 with TRBJ2-5; unclear D gene. V was shortened by 0 bases and J by 1 base, with 9 bases between the two germline ends. The CDR3 has 15 amino acids. The V gene's germline CDR1 is SGHTA and CDR2 FQGNSA. Here the CDR3 reads CASSLALQFQETQYF. The CDR3 DNA reads TGTGCCAGCAGCTTAGCGCTCCAGTTCCAAGAGACCCAGTACTTC.

The chain uses TRBV20-1 and TRBJ1-5, with a tentative D call TRBD1 (5 bases). Trimming pared 6 bases from V and 7 bases from J, leaving 16 bases between. There are 13 residues in the CDR3. CDR1 is DFQATT, CDR2 SNEGSKA, per germline (reference sequence). DNA for the CDR3: TGCAGTGCCAGCGGACATAGCCGACAGCCCCAGCATTTT. Amino acid sequence: CSASGHSRQPQHF.

Remarks on this clonotype: A junction boundary mismatches the germline segment, possibly from a read error. V is TRBV12-3 or TRBV12-4 and J is TRBJ2-2; perhaps TRBD1 as D (6 bases). This CDR3 region has 13 residues. The CDR3 coding sequence is TGTGCCAGCACCCAATGGGACACCGGGGAGCGGTTTTTT. Encoded protein: CASTQWDTGERFF.

The chain has TRBV20-1 and TRBJ2-2; no clear D gene. The CDR3 has 17 residues. V lost 0 bases, J lost 3 bases, and 17 bases lay in between. The germline CDR1 and CDR2 sequences are DFQATT and SNEGSKA (reference sequence). This CDR3 is CSARDLSGNRDTGELFF. CDR3 sequence (DNA): TGCAGTGCTAGAGATCTTTCGGGCAACCGAGACACCGGGGAGCTGTTTTTT.

The V and J genes are TRBV10-1 and TRBJ2-1; no clear D gene. The assigned J gene may be wrong: the sequence end matches TRBJ2-7 better. This CDR3 comprises 13 residues. The germline CDR1 and CDR2 sequences are WNHNN and SYGVQD (reference sequence). CDR3 residues: CASSELRYNEQYF. Here the CDR3 DNA reads TGCGCCAGCAGTGAGTTGCGGTACAATGAGCAGTACTTC.

The J gene is TRBJ1-1, the V gene TRBV29-1; 10 nucleotides agree with TRBD1. J lost 0 bases, V lost 6 bases, and 7 bases had no gene match. The CDR3 has 15 residues. Germline V gene sequence: CDR1 SQVTM, CDR2 ANQGSEA. The DNA for the CDR3 is TGCAGCGTCGCCGGGACAGGGGTAATGAACACTGAAGCTTTCTTT. It encodes CSVAGTGVMNTEAFF.

V gene TRBV30 combines with J gene TRBJ1-5; D is unresolved. Germline V CDR1 and CDR2: GTSNPN, SVGIG (reference sequence). Deletions cut 1 base from V and 0 bases from J, with 7 bases between. CDR3 length equals 14 residues. The CDR3 DNA reads as TGTGCCTGGAGTGAATCCGGTAGCAATCAGCCCCAGCATTTT. This codes for CAWSESGSNQPQHF.

This clonotype was detected many times. The chain couples TRBV6-5 to TRBJ1-2; D is perhaps TRBD1 (6 bases). The germline V and J ends were trimmed by 5 bases and 3 bases, with 16 bases remaining between them. The CDR3 consists of 15 residues. From germline, CDR1 is MNHEY and CDR2 SVGAGI. For the CDR3, the DNA is TGTGCCAGCAGTACGACAGGAATCGAACACTATGGCTACACCTTC. It encodes CASSTTGIEHYGYTF.